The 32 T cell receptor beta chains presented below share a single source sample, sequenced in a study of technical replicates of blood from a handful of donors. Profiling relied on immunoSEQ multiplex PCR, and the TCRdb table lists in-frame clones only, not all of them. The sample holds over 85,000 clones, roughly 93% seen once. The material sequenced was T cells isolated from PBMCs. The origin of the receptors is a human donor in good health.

The chain's CDR3 is CASTYLTGAGYGYTF. CDR3 nucleotide sequence: TGTGCCAGTACCTACCTTACAGGGGCGGGCTATGGCTACACCTTC. This chain joins TRBV19 and TRBJ1-2; 7 bases fit TRBD1. V lost 7 bases to trimming and J lost 4 bases; unmatched junction nucleotides: 12. Germline V gene sequence: CDR1 LNHDA, CDR2 SQIVND (reference sequence). CDR3 size: 15 residues.

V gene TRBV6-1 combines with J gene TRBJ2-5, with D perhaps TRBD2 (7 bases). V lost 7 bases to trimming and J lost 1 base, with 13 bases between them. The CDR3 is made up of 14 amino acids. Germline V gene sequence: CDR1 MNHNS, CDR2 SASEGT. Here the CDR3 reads CASMGGASQETQYF. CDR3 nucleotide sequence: TGTGCCAGCATGGGGGGGGCTAGCCAAGAGACCCAGTACTTC.

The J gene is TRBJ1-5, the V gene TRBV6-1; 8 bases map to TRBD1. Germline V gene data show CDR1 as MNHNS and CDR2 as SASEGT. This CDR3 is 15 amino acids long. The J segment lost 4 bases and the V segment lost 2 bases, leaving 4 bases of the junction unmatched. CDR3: CASSEIGQGNQPQHF. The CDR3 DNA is TGTGCCAGCAGTGAAATAGGACAGGGAAATCAGCCCCAGCATTTT.

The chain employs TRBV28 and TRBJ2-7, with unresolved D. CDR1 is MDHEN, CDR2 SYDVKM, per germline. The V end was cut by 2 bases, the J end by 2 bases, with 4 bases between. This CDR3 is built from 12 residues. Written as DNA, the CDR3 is TGTGCCAGCAGTTTACAAACCTACGAGCAGTACTTC. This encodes CASSLQTYEQYF.

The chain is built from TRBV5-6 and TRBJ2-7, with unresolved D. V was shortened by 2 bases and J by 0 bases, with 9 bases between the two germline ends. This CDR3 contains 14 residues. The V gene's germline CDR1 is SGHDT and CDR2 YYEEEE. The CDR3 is CASSFLTSSYEQYF. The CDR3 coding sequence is TGTGCCAGCAGCTTTTTGACAAGCTCCTACGAGCAGTACTTC.

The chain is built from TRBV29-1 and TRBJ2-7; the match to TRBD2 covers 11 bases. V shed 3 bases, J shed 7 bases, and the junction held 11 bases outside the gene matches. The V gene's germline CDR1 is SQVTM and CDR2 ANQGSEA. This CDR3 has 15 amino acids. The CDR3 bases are TGCAGCGTTGAGCCGACTAGCGGGGCGTCAGGGGAGCAGTACTTC. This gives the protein CSVEPTSGASGEQYF.

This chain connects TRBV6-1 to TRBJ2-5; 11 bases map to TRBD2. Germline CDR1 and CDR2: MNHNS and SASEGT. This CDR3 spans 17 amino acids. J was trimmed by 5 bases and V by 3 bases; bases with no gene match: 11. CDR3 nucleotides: TGTGCCAGCAGTGACGATGGGCTAGCGGGGGGCGGGGAGACCCAGTACTTC. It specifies CASSDDGLAGGGETQYF.

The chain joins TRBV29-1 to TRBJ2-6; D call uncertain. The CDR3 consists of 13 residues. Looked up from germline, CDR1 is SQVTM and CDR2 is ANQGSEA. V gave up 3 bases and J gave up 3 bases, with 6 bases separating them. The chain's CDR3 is CSVDASGANVLTF. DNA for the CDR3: TGCAGCGTTGACGCCAGTGGGGCCAACGTCCTGACTTTC. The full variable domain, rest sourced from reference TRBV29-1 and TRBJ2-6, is SAVISQKPSRDICQRGTSLTIQCQVDSQVTMMFWYRQQPGQSLTLIATANQGSEATYESGFVIDKFPISRPNLTFSTLTVSNMSPEDSSIYLCSVDASGANVLTFGAGSRLTVL.

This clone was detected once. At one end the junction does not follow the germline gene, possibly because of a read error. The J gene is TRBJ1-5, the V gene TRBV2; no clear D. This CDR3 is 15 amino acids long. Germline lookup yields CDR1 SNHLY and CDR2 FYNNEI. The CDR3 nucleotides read TGTGCCAGCACTGAAATGGCGGCCGGGAATCAGCCCCAGCATTTT. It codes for CASTEMAAGNQPQHF.

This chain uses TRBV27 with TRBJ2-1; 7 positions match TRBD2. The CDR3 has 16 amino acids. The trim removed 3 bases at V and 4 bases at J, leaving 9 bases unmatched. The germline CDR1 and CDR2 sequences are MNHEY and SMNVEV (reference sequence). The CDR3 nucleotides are TGTGCCAGCAGTTTCCCTCTGGGGGGAGGGTACAATGAGCAGTTCTTC. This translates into CASSFPLGGGYNEQFF.

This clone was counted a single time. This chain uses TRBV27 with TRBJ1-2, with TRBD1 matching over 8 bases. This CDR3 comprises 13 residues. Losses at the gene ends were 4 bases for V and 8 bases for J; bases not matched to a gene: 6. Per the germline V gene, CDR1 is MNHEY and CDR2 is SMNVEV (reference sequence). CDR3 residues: CASSSDRAWGYTF. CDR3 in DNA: TGTGCCAGCAGTTCGGACAGGGCTTGGGGCTACACCTTC.

CDR3 region: CASSERNTGELFF. As DNA, the CDR3 is TGTGCCAGCAGCGAGCGGAACACCGGGGAGCTGTTTTTT. This chain connects TRBV2 to TRBJ2-2, with unresolved D. This CDR3 spans 13 amino acids. The germline CDR1 and CDR2 sequences are SNHLY and FYNNEI. V gave up 6 bases and J gave up 1 base, with 6 bases separating them.

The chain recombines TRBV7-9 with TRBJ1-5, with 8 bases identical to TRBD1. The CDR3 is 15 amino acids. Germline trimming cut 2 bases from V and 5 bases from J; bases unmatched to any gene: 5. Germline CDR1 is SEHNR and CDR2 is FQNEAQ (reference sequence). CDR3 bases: TGTGCCAGCAGCTTACAGGGGGCGCAGGATCAGCCCCAGCATTTT. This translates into CASSLQGAQDQPQHF. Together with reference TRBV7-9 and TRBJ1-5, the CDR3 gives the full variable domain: DTGVSQNPRHKITKRGQNVTFRCDPISEHNRLYWYRQTLGQGPEFLTYFQNEAQLEKSRLLSDRFSAERPKGSFSTLEIQRTEQGDSAMYLCASSLQGAQDQPQHFGDGTRLSIL.

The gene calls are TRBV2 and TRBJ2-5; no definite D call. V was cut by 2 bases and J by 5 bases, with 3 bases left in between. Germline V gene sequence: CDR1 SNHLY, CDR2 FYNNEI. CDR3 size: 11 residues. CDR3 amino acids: CASSERETQYF. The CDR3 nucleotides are TGTGCCAGCAGTGAACGGGAGACCCAGTACTTC.

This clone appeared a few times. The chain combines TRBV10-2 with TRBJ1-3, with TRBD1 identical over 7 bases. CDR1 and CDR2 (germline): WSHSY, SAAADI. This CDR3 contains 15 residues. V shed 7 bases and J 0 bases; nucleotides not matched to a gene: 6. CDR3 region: CASTRDSYSGNTIYF. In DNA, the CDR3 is TGCGCCAGCACTAGGGACAGTTACTCTGGAAACACCATATATTTT.

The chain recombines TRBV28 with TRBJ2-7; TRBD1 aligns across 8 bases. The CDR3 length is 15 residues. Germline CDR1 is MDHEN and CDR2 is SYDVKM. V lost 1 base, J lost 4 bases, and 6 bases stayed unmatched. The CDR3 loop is CASSLSGGPEYEQYF. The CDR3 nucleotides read TGTGCCAGCAGTTTATCAGGGGGCCCGGAATACGAGCAGTACTTC.

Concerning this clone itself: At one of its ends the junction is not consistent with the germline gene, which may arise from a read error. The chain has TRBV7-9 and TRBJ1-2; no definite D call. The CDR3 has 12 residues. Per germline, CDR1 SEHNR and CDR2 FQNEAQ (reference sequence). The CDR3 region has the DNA TGTGCCAGCAACTTAGGCGACTATGGCTACACCTTC. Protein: CASNLGDYGYTF.

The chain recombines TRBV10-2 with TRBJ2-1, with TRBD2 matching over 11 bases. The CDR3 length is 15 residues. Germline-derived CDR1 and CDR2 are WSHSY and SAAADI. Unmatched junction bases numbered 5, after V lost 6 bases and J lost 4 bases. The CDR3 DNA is TGCGCCAGCAGCCCCGGGACTAGCGGATACAATGAGCAGTTCTTC. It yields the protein CASSPGTSGYNEQFF.

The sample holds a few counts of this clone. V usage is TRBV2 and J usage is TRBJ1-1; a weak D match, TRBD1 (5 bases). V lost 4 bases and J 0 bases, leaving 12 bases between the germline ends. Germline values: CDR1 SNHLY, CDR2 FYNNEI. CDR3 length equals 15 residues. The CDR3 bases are TGTGCCAGCAGTGGTGACAGCCTCATGAACACTGAAGCTTTCTTT. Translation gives CASSGDSLMNTEAFF.

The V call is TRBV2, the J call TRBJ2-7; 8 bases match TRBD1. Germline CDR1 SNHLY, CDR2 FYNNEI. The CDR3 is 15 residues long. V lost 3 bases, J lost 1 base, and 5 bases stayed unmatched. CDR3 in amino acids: CASSEPGQASYEQYF. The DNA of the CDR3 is TGTGCCAGCAGTGAGCCGGGACAGGCGTCCTACGAGCAGTACTTC.

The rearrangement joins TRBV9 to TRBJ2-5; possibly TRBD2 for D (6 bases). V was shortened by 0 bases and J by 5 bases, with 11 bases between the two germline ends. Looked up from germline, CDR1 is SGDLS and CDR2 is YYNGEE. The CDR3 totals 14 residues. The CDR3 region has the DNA TGTGCCAGCAGCGTAGGTGGAGGGATGGAGACCCAGTACTTC. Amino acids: CASSVGGGMETQYF.

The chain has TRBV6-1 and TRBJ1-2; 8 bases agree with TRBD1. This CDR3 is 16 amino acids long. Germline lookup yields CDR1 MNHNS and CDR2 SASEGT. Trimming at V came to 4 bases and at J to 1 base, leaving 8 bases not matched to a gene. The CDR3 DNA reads TGTGCCAGCAGTGCTCCGGGACAGGACCTTAACTATGGCTACACCTTC. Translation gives CASSAPGQDLNYGYTF.

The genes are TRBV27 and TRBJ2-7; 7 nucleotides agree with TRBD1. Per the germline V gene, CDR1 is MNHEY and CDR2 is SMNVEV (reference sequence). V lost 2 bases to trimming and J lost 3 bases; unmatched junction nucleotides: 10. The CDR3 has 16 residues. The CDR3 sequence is CASSLDMGTELYEQYF. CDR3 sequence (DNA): TGTGCCAGCAGTTTAGATATGGGGACAGAACTCTACGAGCAGTACTTC.

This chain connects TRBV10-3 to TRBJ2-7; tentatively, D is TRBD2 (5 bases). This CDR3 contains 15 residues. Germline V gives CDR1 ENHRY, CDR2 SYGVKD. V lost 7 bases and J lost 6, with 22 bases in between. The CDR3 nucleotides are TGTGCCATCAAAACAAGCGTCGGGAACGTACGCGAGCAGTACTTC. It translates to CAIKTSVGNVREQYF.

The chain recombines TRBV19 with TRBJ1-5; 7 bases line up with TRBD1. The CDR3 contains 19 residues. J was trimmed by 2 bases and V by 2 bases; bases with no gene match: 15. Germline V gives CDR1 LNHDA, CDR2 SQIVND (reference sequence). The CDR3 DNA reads TGTGCCAGTAGTATAACCCCTTTCGGTACAGGGGTGGGCAATCAGCCCCAGCATTTT. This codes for CASSITPFGTGVGNQPQHF.

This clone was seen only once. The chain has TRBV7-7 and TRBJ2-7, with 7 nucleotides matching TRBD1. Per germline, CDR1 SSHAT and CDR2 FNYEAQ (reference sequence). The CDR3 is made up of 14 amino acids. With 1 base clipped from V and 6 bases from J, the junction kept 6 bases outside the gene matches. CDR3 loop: CASSLGKGAGEQYF. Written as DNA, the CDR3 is TGTGCCAGCAGCTTAGGAAAGGGGGCGGGCGAGCAGTACTTC.

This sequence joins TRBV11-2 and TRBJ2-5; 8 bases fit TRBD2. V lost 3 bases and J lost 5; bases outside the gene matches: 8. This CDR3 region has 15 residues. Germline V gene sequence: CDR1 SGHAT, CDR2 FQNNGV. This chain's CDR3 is CASSFELAVDETQYF. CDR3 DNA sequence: TGTGCCAGCAGCTTTGAACTAGCGGTTGATGAGACCCAGTACTTC.

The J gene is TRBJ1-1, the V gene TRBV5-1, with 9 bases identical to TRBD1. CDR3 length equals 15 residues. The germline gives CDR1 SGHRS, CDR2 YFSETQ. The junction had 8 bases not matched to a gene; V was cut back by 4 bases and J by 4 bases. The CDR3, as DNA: TGCGCCAGCAGCGGTACAGGGGGCTTTACCACTGAAGCTTTCTTT. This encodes CASSGTGGFTTEAFF. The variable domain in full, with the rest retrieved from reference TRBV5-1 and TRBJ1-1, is KAGVTQTPRYLIKTRGQQVTLSCSPISGHRSVSWYQQTPGQGLQFLFEYFSETQRNKGNFPGRFSGRQFSNSRSEMNVSTLELGDSALYLCASSGTGGFTTEAFFGQGTRLTVV.

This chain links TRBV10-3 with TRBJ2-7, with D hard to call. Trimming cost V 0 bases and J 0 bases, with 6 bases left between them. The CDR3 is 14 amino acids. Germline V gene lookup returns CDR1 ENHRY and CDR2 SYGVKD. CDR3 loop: CAISESQNSYEQYF. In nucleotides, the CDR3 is TGTGCCATCAGTGAGTCACAGAACTCCTACGAGCAGTACTTC.

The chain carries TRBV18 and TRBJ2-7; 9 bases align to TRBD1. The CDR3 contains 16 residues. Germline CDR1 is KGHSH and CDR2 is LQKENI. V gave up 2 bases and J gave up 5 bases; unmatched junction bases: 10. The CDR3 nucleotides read TGTGCCAGCTCACCAAGGGGGACAGGGAATTTCCACGAGCAGTACTTC. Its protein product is CASSPRGTGNFHEQYF.

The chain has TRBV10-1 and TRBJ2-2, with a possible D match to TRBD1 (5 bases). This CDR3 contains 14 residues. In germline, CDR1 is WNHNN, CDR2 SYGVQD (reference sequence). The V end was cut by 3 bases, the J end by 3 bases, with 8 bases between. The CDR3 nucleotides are TGCGCCAGCAGTGAAGAAGGGGACACCGGGGAGCTGTTTTTT. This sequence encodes CASSEEGDTGELFF.

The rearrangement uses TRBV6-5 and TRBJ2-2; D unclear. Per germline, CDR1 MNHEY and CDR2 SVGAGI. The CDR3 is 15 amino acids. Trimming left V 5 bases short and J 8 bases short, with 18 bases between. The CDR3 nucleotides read TGTGCCAGCAGTCCCCAACCACCCAGGTTTGGGGAGCTGTTTTTT. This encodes CASSPQPPRFGELFF.